The TCR beta chain under discussion was sequenced for a study of TIL therapy for anti-PD-1-resistant metastatic lung cancer. Study-level background: Most patients had lung adenocarcinoma; a few tumors were EGFR-mutant, two ALK-rearranged; half smoked currently or formerly.

The time point denotes: pre-treatment sample, taken before nivolumab and TIL therapy. The immunoSEQ assay was v3. The repertoire was sequenced with immunoSEQ multiplex PCR; TCRdb's copy has only in-frame clones and lacks some. The sample includes tens of thousands of clones, roughly 69% of them seen just once. The sequence was obtained from a person aged 25 to 85 with non-small cell lung cancer. The input for sequencing was blood, taken at baseline.

In DNA, the CDR3 is TGCGCCAGCTCTCCCCCAGGGTCGGTTACTGAAGCTTTCTTT. Its protein product is CASSPPGSVTEAFF. The V and J genes are TRBV10-2 and TRBJ1-1; D is perhaps TRBD1 (5 bases). Trimming pared 8 bases from V and 5 bases from J, leaving 18 bases between. This CDR3 comprises 14 residues. Germline CDR1 is WSHSY and CDR2 is SAAADI.